A selection of T cell receptor beta chains follows, all from one sample in a study of T cell responses to AZD1222 COVID-19 vaccine. This table comes from immunoSEQ multiplex PCR, and its TCRdb copy is limited to in-frame clones, with some not included. Among fewer than 150,000 clones listed, nearly 95% were seen once. The starting material was peripheral blood, obtained on day 0 of AZD1222 vaccination. The receptors shown here come from an adult in good health. The CDR3 runs from the conserved cysteine through the conserved F or W. A D gene is named only where the DNA matches it firmly. Some rows mark clone size as missing; the rest say once, few, many or name a class of expanded clone.

NA	NA	TRBJ1-6	TRBV2	CASSEGNRIVALHF	TGTGCCAGCAGTGAGGGAAACAGAATTGTGGCCCTCCACTTT
NA	few	TRBJ1-6	TRBV11-2	CASSLEPGNNSPLHF	TGTGCCAGCAGCTTAGAGCCAGGCAATAATTCACCCCTCCACTTT
TRBD2	NA	TRBJ2-2	TRBV30	CAWKSGGAAGELFF	TGTGCCTGGAAATCGGGGGGGGCCGCCGGGGAGCTGTTTTTT
NA	NA	TRBJ1-2	TRBV2	CASSSGSSGYTF	TGTGCCAGCAGTTCAGGATCAAGTGGCTACACCTTC
NA	few	TRBJ2-7	TRBV7-2	CASSLLAASSYEQYF	TGTGCCAGCAGCCTCTTAGCCGCTAGCTCCTACGAGCAGTACTTC
TRBD2	NA	TRBJ2-1	TRBV7-8	CASSLVAGGNNEQFF	TGTGCCAGCAGCTTAGTAGCGGGGGGTAACAATGAGCAGTTCTTC
TRBD1	NA	TRBJ1-5	TRBV2	CASSEEQGANQPQHF	TGTGCCAGCAGTGAAGAACAGGGGGCTAATCAGCCCCAGCATTTT
NA	once	TRBJ2-3	TRBV4-1	CASSQESRQLTDTQYF	TGCGCCAGCAGCCAAGAAAGCAGGCAGTTAACAGATACGCAGTATTTT
NA	NA	TRBJ1-6	TRBV5-1	CASSLAAEASLYNSPLHF	TGCGCCAGCAGCTTGGCGGCCGAGGCCTCCCTCTATAATTCACCCCTCCACTTT
NA	NA	TRBJ1-3	TRBV5-4	CASSQDVSGNTIYF	TGTGCCAGCAGCCAAGACGTCTCTGGAAACACCATATATTTT
TRBD1	NA	TRBJ1-1	TRBV7-2	CASSPLQGASTEAFF	TGTGCCAGCAGCCCATTACAGGGGGCGAGCACTGAAGCTTTCTTT
TRBD1	NA	TRBJ1-1	TRBV18	CASSPTQGLNTEAFF	TGTGCCAGCTCACCTACACAGGGGTTGAACACTGAAGCTTTCTTT
TRBD1	once	TRBJ2-5	TRBV5-4	CASSFTGQDQETQYF	TGTGCCAGCAGCTTTACGGGACAGGACCAAGAGACCCAGTACTTC
NA	NA	TRBJ1-2	TRBV27	CASSFGVGMGGYTF	TGTGCCAGCAGTTTTGGGGTGGGGATGGGGGGCTACACCTTC
NA	NA	TRBJ1-6	TRBV25-1	CASRAELNNSPLHF	TGTGCCAGCAGAGCAGAGCTAAATAATTCACCCCTCCACTTT
TRBD2	NA	TRBJ2-1	TRBV9	CASSVGEGLIAEQFF	TGTGCCAGCAGCGTAGGTGAGGGACTAATCGCTGAGCAGTTCTTC
NA	NA	TRBJ1-1	TRBV11-3	CASSLAMAGTEAFF	TGTGCCAGCAGCTTAGCGATGGCAGGAACTGAAGCTTTCTTT
NA	NA	TRBJ1-1	TRBV5-1	CASSVRQSNTEAFF	TGCGCCAGCAGCGTGCGACAGTCGAACACTGAAGCTTTCTTT
NA	NA	TRBJ1-6	TRBV7-3	CASSLNRVSPLHF	TGTGCCAGCAGCTTAAATCGGGTTTCACCCCTCCACTTT
NA	NA	TRBJ2-3	TRBV1	CTSSLPPLDTQYF	TGCACCAGCAGCCTCCCTCCCCTAGATACGCAGTATTTT
TRBD2	NA	TRBJ2-1	TRBV9	CASSVSGGWYEQFF	TGTGCCAGCAGCGTTAGCGGGGGGTGGTATGAGCAGTTCTTC
NA	NA	TRBJ2-7	TRBV6-5	CASSLNRESYEQYF	TGTGCCAGCAGTCTGAACAGGGAATCCTACGAGCAGTACTTC
NA	NA	TRBJ2-2	TRBV11-2	CASSSWWDTGELFF	TGTGCCAGCAGCTCTTGGTGGGACACCGGGGAGCTGTTTTTT
TRBD1	NA	TRBJ1-1	TRBV29-1	CSVDRQGTAFF	TGCAGCGTGGACCGACAGGGGACGGCTTTCTTT
NA	NA	TRBJ2-3	TRBV19	CASAPGRGITDTQYF	TGTGCCAGTGCCCCGGGGCGGGGTATCACAGATACGCAGTATTTT
TRBD1	NA	TRBJ2-5	TRBV19	CASSPMAQGAGRQETQYF	TGTGCCAGTAGCCCCATGGCACAGGGGGCTGGTCGGCAAGAGACCCAGTACTTC
NA	NA	TRBJ1-5	TRBV19	CASSIRSNNQPQHF	TGTGCCAGTAGTATACGAAGTAACAATCAGCCCCAGCATTTT
NA	NA	TRBJ2-2	TRBV9	CASSVFATGELFF	TGTGCCAGCAGCGTTTTCGCGACCGGGGAGCTGTTTTTT
NA	NA	TRBJ1-3	TRBV11-2	CASSPRVRGSGNTIYF	TGTGCCAGCAGCCCCAGGGTAAGGGGCTCTGGAAACACCATATATTTT
NA	NA	TRBJ2-7	TRBV4-1	CASSPGAAASSYEQYF	TGCGCCAGCAGCCCCGGGGCCGCCGCGAGCTCCTACGAGCAGTACTTC
NA	NA	TRBJ1-4	TRBV7-9	CASSVQGVNEKLFF	TGTGCCAGCAGCGTTCAGGGAGTTAATGAAAAACTGTTTTTT
NA	NA	TRBJ1-2	TRBV2	CASSENTQTRMGYTF	TGTGCCAGCAGTGAAAACACCCAGACCCGAATGGGCTACACCTTC
NA	NA	TRBJ1-6	TRBV27	CASHGQNYNSPLHF	TGTGCCAGCCACGGACAGAACTATAATTCACCCCTCCACTTT
NA	NA	TRBJ1-4	TRBV7-2	CASSPQGPNEKLFF	TGTGCCAGCAGCCCTCAGGGACCCAATGAAAAACTGTTTTTT
NA	NA	TRBJ2-4	TRBV3-1/TRBV3-2	CASSQARAPGTNKNIQYF	TGTGCCAGCAGCCAAGCAAGGGCCCCCGGGACCAATAAAAACATTCAGTACTTC
NA	NA	TRBJ2-7	TRBV5-3	CARSLARLWTNAYEQYF	TGTGCCAGAAGCTTGGCTAGGTTGTGGACAAATGCCTACGAGCAGTACTTC
NA	NA	TRBJ1-6	TRBV6-5	CASSLGRLRSPLHF	TGTGCCAGCAGCCTGGGACGGCTACGCTCACCCCTCCACTTT
NA	NA	TRBJ1-2	TRBV7-6	CASSRVPGRGGYTF	TGTGCCAGTTCCCGGGTCCCGGGACGTGGTGGCTACACCTTC
NA	NA	TRBJ1-6	TRBV7-2	CASSLGPLPLHF	TGTGCCAGCAGCTTGGGCCCGTTACCCCTCCACTTT
NA	NA	TRBJ1-3	TRBV12-5	CASGQDGGSGITIYF	TGTGCTAGTGGCCAAGACGGAGGCTCTGGAATCACCATATATTTT
NA	NA	TRBJ1-6	TRBV27	CASKERSSYNSPLHF	TGTGCCAGCAAAGAAAGGAGCTCCTATAATTCACCCCTCCACTTT
TRBD2	once	TRBJ2-4	TRBV4-2	CASSQVSGGAVNIQYF	TGTGCCAGCAGCCAAGTGAGCGGGGGGGCTGTAAACATTCAGTACTTC
NA	NA	TRBJ1-2	TRBV30	CAWSPQGLGYGYTF	TGTGCCTGGAGTCCCCAGGGACTGGGCTATGGCTACACCTTC
NA	NA	TRBJ1-6	TRBV19	CASRSEGALGSPLHF	TGTGCCAGTAGATCGGAGGGAGCCTTGGGTTCACCCCTCCACTTT
NA	NA	TRBJ1-1	TRBV20-1	CRTDMNTEAFF	TGCAGAACCGACATGAACACTGAAGCTTTCTTT
TRBD1	NA	TRBJ1-1	TRBV3-1/TRBV3-2	CASSQGDSFEAFF	TGTGCCAGCAGCCAAGGGGACAGCTTTGAAGCTTTCTTT
NA	NA	TRBJ2-5	TRBV4-2	CASSVYGETQYF	TGTGCCAGCAGTGTGTATGGGGAGACCCAGTACTTC
NA	NA	TRBJ2-5	TRBV6-1	CASSEGMVRETQYF	TGTGCCAGCAGTGAAGGAATGGTCCGGGAGACCCAGTACTTC
TRBD1	NA	TRBJ1-2	TRBV30	CAFTRYTSRGPYGYTF	TGTGCCTTCACCAGATATACCAGCAGGGGGCCTTATGGCTACACCTTC
TRBD1	NA	TRBJ1-2	TRBV25-1	CASSDLADRGYGYTF	TGTGCCAGCAGTGACCTCGCGGACAGGGGCTATGGCTACACCTTC
NA	NA	TRBJ1-2	TRBV9	CASSVDRKPYGYTF	TGTGCCAGCAGCGTAGACAGGAAACCCTATGGCTACACCTTC
NA	NA	TRBJ1-6	TRBV6-5	CASSYSSGNSPLHF	TGTGCCAGCAGTTACTCCTCGGGGAATTCACCCCTCCACTTT
NA	once	TRBJ1-2	TRBV10-3	CAISSSQQGGYTF	TGTGCCATCAGTTCCAGCCAACAGGGCGGCTACACCTTC
NA	NA	TRBJ2-5	TRBV10-1	CASSAGLARGAQYF	TGCGCCAGCAGTGCCGGACTAGCCAGGGGGGCCCAGTACTTC
NA	NA	TRBJ2-7	TRBV9	CASSVVPAGEQYF	TGTGCCAGCAGCGTAGTCCCTGCTGGGGAGCAGTACTTC